One sample yielded the 17 T cell receptor beta chains listed below, sequenced in a study of T cells after yellow fever vaccination. TCRdb re-called the 5' RACE reads through MiXCR, storing one row per CDR3 protein. Seen here are hundreds of thousands of distinct CDR3 sequences, about 9.9% observed once, and the top ten hold around 18%. This specimen was PBMCs, taken on the day of the first yellow fever vaccination. The origin of the receptors is a man aged 18 to 29 who received the YFV17D yellow fever vaccine.

This clonotype has a handful of counts. The V call is TRBV29-1, the J call TRBJ2-5, with D perhaps matching TRBD1 (5 bases). This CDR3 spans 12 amino acids. Germline-derived CDR1 and CDR2 are SQVTM and ANQGSEA. V shed 8 bases and J shed 0 bases, with 10 bases lying between them. CDR3 sequence (DNA): TGCAGCCTGACAGTCAACCAAGAGACCCAGTACTTC. Amino acids: CSLTVNQETQYF.

This clonotype appeared a few times. The chain couples TRBV7-9 to TRBJ2-3; 7 bases line up with TRBD2. Unmatched junction bases numbered 5, after V lost 8 bases and J lost 0 bases. This CDR3 region has 14 residues. Germline values: CDR1 SEHNR, CDR2 FQNEAQ (reference sequence). CDR3 amino acids: CASPGGGSTDTQYF. In nucleotides, the CDR3 is TGTGCCAGCCCGGGCGGGGGTAGCACAGATACGCAGTATTTT.

The rearrangement uses TRBV14 and TRBJ2-3; D gene uncertain. Germline V lookup: CDR1 SGHDN, CDR2 FVKESK. This CDR3 region has 18 residues. Deletions cut 4 bases from V and 5 bases from J, with 25 bases between. CDR3 loop: CASSPRTGPLSLLDTQYF. The CDR3 nucleotides are TGTGCCAGCAGCCCCCGGACGGGTCCTCTTTCCCTCCTAGATACGCAGTATTTT.

This clonotype was found a few times. The chain uses TRBV11-2 and TRBJ2-1, with D tentatively TRBD1 or TRBD2 (5 bases each). The CDR3 sequence is 18 residues long. CDR1 and CDR2 from the germline V gene are SGHAT and FQNNGV. The V gene lost 3 bases and the J gene lost 6 bases, with 24 bases spanning the gap. The CDR3 sequence: CASSFPTPGTGSINEQFF. The CDR3 DNA reads TGTGCCAGCAGCTTCCCCACCCCCGGGACGGGCAGTATCAATGAGCAGTTCTTC.

The rearrangement joins TRBV20-1 to TRBJ2-5, with TRBD2 matching 11 bases. This CDR3 spans 14 amino acids. Losses at the gene ends were 3 bases for V and 1 base for J; bases not matched to a gene: 1. CDR1 DFQATT and CDR2 SNEGSKA come from the germline V gene (reference sequence). The CDR3: CSASSGGVQETQYF. The CDR3 DNA is TGCAGTGCTAGTAGCGGGGGGGTCCAAGAGACCCAGTACTTC.

This clonotype was detected a few times. The chain uses TRBV5-1 and TRBJ2-5; possible D gene TRBD1, 6 bases. The CDR3 covers 14 residues. V gave up 2 bases and J gave up 2 bases, with 10 bases separating them. In germline, CDR1 is SGHRS, CDR2 YFSETQ. The CDR3 nucleotides read TGCGCCAGCAGCTTTCCCGGGACACAAGAGACCCAGTACTTC. This translates into CASSFPGTQETQYF.

This clonotype was picked up a small number of times. This rearrangement joins TRBV5-1 to TRBJ2-3; D gene ambiguous. The germline CDR1 and CDR2 sequences are SGHRS and YFSETQ. The CDR3 has 15 amino acids. Trimming pared 1 base from V and 0 bases from J, leaving 9 bases between. The CDR3 DNA is TGCGCCAGCAGCTTGAACAAAGCTAGCACAGATACGCAGTATTTT. This gives the protein CASSLNKASTDTQYF.

V usage is TRBV6-1 and J usage is TRBJ2-7; weak D call: TRBD1 (6 bases). With 8 bases removed from V and 5 bases from J, the gap between germline ends came to 16 bases. CDR1 MNHNS and CDR2 SASEGT come from the germline V gene. This CDR3 is built from 13 residues. CDR3 protein: CASARGHLDEQYF. CDR3 nucleotide sequence: TGTGCCAGCGCCCGGGGACATCTGGACGAGCAGTACTTC.

This clonotype was counted ten times or more. V usage is TRBV20-1 and J usage is TRBJ1-5; TRBD1 matches at 9 bases. Germline V lookup: CDR1 DFQATT, CDR2 SNEGSKA (reference sequence). This CDR3 is 17 amino acids long. V trimming: 4 bases; J trimming: 7 bases; junction bases outside the gene matches: 17. The DNA of the CDR3 is TGCAGTGCTACCCGCAGCCTCGACAGGGGGGTAGCCCAGCCCCAGCATTTT. Translated, it gives CSATRSLDRGVAQPQHF.

This clonotype was observed at least ten times. The chain combines TRBV4-1 with TRBJ1-1; a weak D match, TRBD1 (5 bases). Germline loops: CDR1 MGHRA, CDR2 YSYEKL. V was cut by 0 bases and J by 0 bases, with 8 bases left in between. The CDR3 runs to 15 residues. The DNA of the CDR3 is TGCGCCAGCAGCCAAGATGCGGGGGTGAACACTGAAGCTTTCTTT. Encoded protein: CASSQDAGVNTEAFF.

This clonotype showed up just a few times. The chain is built from TRBV6-1 and TRBJ2-7; weak D call: TRBD1 (5 bases). Deletions cut 6 bases from V and 5 bases from J, with 11 bases between. In germline, CDR1 is MNHNS, CDR2 SASEGT. CDR3 length equals 12 residues. Here the CDR3 reads CASRGVYDEQYV. CDR3 DNA: TGTGCCAGCAGAGGGGTTTACGACGAGCAGTACGTC.

V usage is TRBV6-2 or TRBV6-3 and J usage is TRBJ1-5; the D gene is possibly TRBD1 (5 bases). The CDR3 has 14 amino acids. Germline CDR1 and CDR2: MNHEY and SVGEGT. The germline V and J ends were trimmed by 3 bases and 6 bases, with 12 bases remaining between them. The CDR3 coding sequence is TGTGCCAGCAGTTATCAGGTCGGGGGTCAGCCCCAGCATTTT. It translates to CASSYQVGGQPQHF.

The chain couples TRBV7-6 to TRBJ1-1; perhaps TRBD1 as D (5 bases). Germline V CDR1 and CDR2: SGHVS, FNYEAQ. This CDR3 contains 16 residues. Trimming shortened V by 5 bases and J by 2 bases, and 18 bases separated the two germline ends. CDR3 sequence: CASSDLEGTLNTEAFF. DNA of the CDR3: TGTGCCAGCAGCGATCTTGAGGGGACCTTAAACACTGAAGCTTTCTTT. The complete variable domain, with remaining parts taken from reference TRBV7-6 and TRBJ1-1, reads GAGVSQSPRYKVTKRGQDVALRCDPISGHVSLYWYRQALGQGPEFLTYFNYEAQQDKSGLPNDRFSAERPEGSISTLTIQRTEQRDSAMYRCASSDLEGTLNTEAFFGQGTRLTVV.

The table lists this clonotype with a few counts. This sequence joins TRBV5-1 and TRBJ2-5; 7 positions match TRBD2. Losses at the gene ends were 4 bases for V and 5 bases for J; bases not matched to a gene: 11. This CDR3 is 15 amino acids long. Germline V gene data show CDR1 as SGHRS and CDR2 as YFSETQ. Here the CDR3 DNA reads TGCGCCAGCAGCCTCAGACTAGCTCGAGGGGAGACCCAGTACTTC. Amino acids: CASSLRLARGETQYF. Full variable domain (rest looked up from reference TRBV5-1 and TRBJ2-5): KAGVTQTPRYLIKTRGQQVTLSCSPISGHRSVSWYQQTPGQGLQFLFEYFSETQRNKGNFPGRFSGRQFSNSRSEMNVSTLELGDSALYLCASSLRLARGETQYFGPGTRLLVL.

The gene calls are TRBV4-2 and TRBJ2-2; 16 bases align to TRBD2. This CDR3 region has 19 residues. V shed 5 bases, J shed 9 bases, and the junction held 15 bases outside the gene matches. CDR1 and CDR2 (germline): LGHNA, YNFKEQ. This CDR3 is CASSAPGLAGGPWTWELFF. The CDR3 region has the DNA TGTGCCAGCAGCGCACCGGGACTAGCGGGGGGGCCGTGGACCTGGGAGCTGTTTTTT.

This clonotype was seen a few times. The chain carries TRBV5-1 and TRBJ2-1, with 10 positions matching TRBD1. The V gene end was trimmed by 5 bases and the J gene end by 2 bases; junction bases not matched to a gene: 4. In germline, CDR1 is SGHRS, CDR2 YFSETQ. The CDR3 extends over 15 amino acids. CDR3 in DNA: TGCGCCAGCAGATACGACAGGGGGCCCTACAATGAGCAGTTCTTC. This sequence encodes CASRYDRGPYNEQFF. Filled out from reference TRBV5-1 and TRBJ2-1, the complete variable domain reads KAGVTQTPRYLIKTRGQQVTLSCSPISGHRSVSWYQQTPGQGLQFLFEYFSETQRNKGNFPGRFSGRQFSNSRSEMNVSTLELGDSALYLCASRYDRGPYNEQFFGPGTRLTVL.

This clonotype was seen a few times. V usage is TRBV2 and J usage is TRBJ2-1; TRBD2 matches at 8 bases. Germline assignment: CDR1 SNHLY and CDR2 FYNNEI. The V and J ends lost 5 bases and 13 bases, in that order; junction bases with no gene match: 10. The CDR3 is made up of 13 amino acids. CDR3 loop: CASSRGGPDRQFF. CDR3 nucleotide sequence: TGTGCCAGCAGTCGGGGGGGCCCGGATCGACAGTTCTTC.